Shown below are 11 T cell receptor beta chains from a single sample sequenced in a study of blood T cell repertoires in COVID-19. TCRdb's table, derived via immunoSEQ multiplex PCR, lists solely in-frame clones and lacks some. The top ten hold approximately 11% of the sample, which has tens of thousands of clones, 86% seen once. Input material: peripheral blood. All receptors derive from a human donor in a cohort sampled during active COVID-19.

The V and J genes are TRBV14 and TRBJ1-1; D is uncertain. The V gene lost 3 bases and the J gene lost 1 base, with 6 bases spanning the gap. CDR1 is SGHDN, CDR2 FVKESK, per germline. CDR3 length: 13 residues. DNA of the CDR3: TGTGCCAGCAGCCAGCAGGCGAACACTGAAGCTTTCTTT. Residues: CASSQQANTEAFF.

The chain couples TRBV7-9 to TRBJ2-1, with 8 nucleotides matching TRBD1. This CDR3 comprises 14 residues. The V gene's germline CDR1 is SEHNR and CDR2 FQNEAQ (reference sequence). J lost 4 bases, V lost 2 bases, and 1 base had no gene match. The chain's CDR3 is CASSLTGGYNEQFF. For the CDR3, the DNA is TGTGCCAGCAGCTTAACAGGGGGGTACAATGAGCAGTTCTTC.

This chain joins TRBV23-1 and TRBJ2-1, with 8 positions matching TRBD1. TRBV23-1 is reported as an ORF; its role is uncertain. This CDR3 is built from 15 residues. V shed 8 bases, J shed 8 bases, and the junction held 14 bases outside the gene matches. The CDR3 spells CASPTIGQGRDEQFF. In nucleotides, the CDR3 is TGCGCCAGCCCTACGATCGGACAGGGTAGGGATGAGCAGTTCTTC.

The rearrangement uses TRBV9 and TRBJ2-1; 9 nucleotides align to TRBD2. This CDR3 has 15 residues. Germline V CDR1 and CDR2: SGDLS, YYNGEE. Losses at the gene ends were 0 bases for V and 9 bases for J; bases not matched to a gene: 7. CDR3 amino acids: CASSVVAGGPGEQFF. CDR3 in DNA: TGTGCCAGCAGCGTAGTTGCGGGAGGGCCGGGTGAGCAGTTCTTC.

This clone was found once. The gene calls are TRBV5-1 and TRBJ2-1, with D maybe TRBD2 (7 bases). This CDR3 is built from 17 residues. Germline assignment: CDR1 SGHRS and CDR2 YFSETQ. Trimming cost V 4 bases and J 0 bases, with 17 bases left between them. The CDR3 sequence is CASSLGGGGGSYNEQFF. CDR3 DNA: TGCGCCAGCAGCCTTGGGGGCGGCGGGGGCTCCTACAATGAGCAGTTCTTC.

The count of this clone is one. The rearrangement uses TRBV6-4 and TRBJ2-1, with D possibly matching TRBD2 (6 bases). Germline lookup yields CDR1 MRHNA and CDR2 SNTAGT. The CDR3 covers 16 residues. Trimming pared 2 bases from V and 4 bases from J, leaving 15 bases between. CDR3 protein: CASSDAFGSRYNEQFF. CDR3 DNA sequence: TGTGCCAGCAGTGACGCATTCGGGAGCCGGTACAATGAGCAGTTCTTC.

The chain combines TRBV7-8 with TRBJ1-1; weak D call: TRBD1 (6 bases). V dropped 1 base and J dropped 0 bases, with 18 bases sitting between them. Germline V gene lookup returns CDR1 SGHVS and CDR2 FQNEAQ. The CDR3 is made up of 18 amino acids. The CDR3 DNA follows: TGTGCCAGCAGCTTAGGTTTCCAACTACAGGGTATGAACACTGAAGCTTTCTTT. Translation: CASSLGFQLQGMNTEAFF.

This rearrangement joins TRBV4-2 to TRBJ2-5; a possible D gene is TRBD1 (5 bases). The germline gives CDR1 LGHNA, CDR2 YNFKEQ. The CDR3 has 15 amino acids. Trimming stripped 1 base from V and 5 bases from J, with 14 bases between. The CDR3 DNA is TGTGCCAGCAGCCAAGCCTCGGCAGGGTCGGAGACCCAGTACTTC. It yields the protein CASSQASAGSETQYF.

V is TRBV7-6 and J is TRBJ2-3, with D possibly matching TRBD2 (7 bases). Germline CDR1 is SGHVS and CDR2 is FNYEAQ. Trimming cost V 0 bases and J 6 bases, with 10 bases left between them. The length of the CDR3 is 14 residues. CDR3 bases: TGTGCCAGCAGCTTAGCGGGGAGGGGGGATACGCAGTATTTT. Protein sequence: CASSLAGRGDTQYF.

This chain connects TRBV9 to TRBJ2-3; 10 bases are a match to TRBD2. The CDR3 is made up of 18 amino acids. Unmatched junction bases numbered 11, after V lost 1 base and J lost 3 bases. The germline V gene encodes CDR1 SGDLS and CDR2 YYNGEE. Here the CDR3 reads CASSVKSSGSGGTDTQYF. The CDR3 DNA sequence: TGTGCCAGCAGCGTAAAGTCTAGCGGGAGTGGGGGAACAGATACGCAGTATTTT.

The genes are TRBV7-6 and TRBJ1-4; 8 nucleotides agree with TRBD1. The CDR3 loop spans 15 amino acids. V shed 3 bases, J shed 8 bases, and the junction held 8 bases outside the gene matches. Per the germline V gene, CDR1 is SGHVS and CDR2 is FNYEAQ. CDR3 in DNA: TGTGCCAGCAGCTTGACGGACAGGGCGGGGGAAAAACTGTTTTTT. Its protein product is CASSLTDRAGEKLFF.